Listed below are T cell receptor beta chains from one sample, sequenced in a study of cytomegalovirus exposure and HLA in healthy donors. Generated by immunoSEQ multiplex PCR, the TCRdb table keeps only in-frame clones and is missing some. This table holds about 78,000 clones, about 64% found once. The sequenced material came from PBMCs. These receptors originate from a man aged 25-40 years in good health and CMV-seropositive. The CDR3 runs from the conserved cysteine through the conserved F or W. D genes are given only for firm matches. Only part of the rows carry a size: once, few, many, or a class if the clone is expanded.

abundance: NA
v_gene: TRBV28
j_gene: TRBJ2-1
d_gene: TRBD2
CDR3aa: CAGRAAGGNEQFF
CDR3nt: TGTGCCGGACGCGCGGCGGGGGGGAATGAGCAGTTCTTC

abundance: NA
v_gene: TRBV19
j_gene: TRBJ2-2
d_gene: TRBD1
CDR3aa: CASSKTGGGYTGELFF
CDR3nt: TGTGCCAGTAGTAAGACAGGGGGCGGATACACCGGGGAGCTGTTTTTT

abundance: NA
v_gene: TRBV4-1
j_gene: TRBJ1-2
d_gene: NA
CDR3aa: CASSQDVAVDSNYGYTF
CDR3nt: TGCGCCAGCAGCCAAGATGTTGCCGTGGACAGTAACTATGGCTACACCTTC

abundance: NA
v_gene: TRBV6-5
j_gene: TRBJ1-2
d_gene: TRBD1
CDR3aa: CASRTKTGLDYGYTF
CDR3nt: TGTGCCAGCAGAACTAAGACAGGGTTAGACTATGGCTACACCTTC

abundance: NA
v_gene: TRBV2
j_gene: TRBJ2-3
d_gene: NA
CDR3aa: CASSVFVAVDF
CDR3nt: TGTGCCAGCAGTGTTTTTGTCGCAGTGGATTTT

abundance: few
v_gene: TRBV5-6
j_gene: TRBJ2-2
d_gene: TRBD1
CDR3aa: CASSNTRTGVGELFF
CDR3nt: TGTGCCAGCAGCAATACTAGGACAGGGGTCGGGGAGCTGTTTTTT

abundance: few
v_gene: TRBV6-5
j_gene: TRBJ1-1
d_gene: TRBD1
CDR3aa: CASSYSQGLGTEAFF
CDR3nt: TGTGCCAGCAGTTACTCACAGGGGCTCGGTACTGAAGCTTTCTTT

abundance: NA
v_gene: TRBV28
j_gene: TRBJ2-5
d_gene: TRBD1
CDR3aa: CASSRTGEWETQYF
CDR3nt: TGTGCCAGCAGTAGGACAGGGGAATGGGAGACCCAGTACTTC

abundance: NA
v_gene: TRBV6-1
j_gene: TRBJ2-7
d_gene: TRBD2
CDR3aa: CASRAGLAGIYEQYF
CDR3nt: TGTGCCAGCAGGGCCGGACTAGCGGGAATCTACGAGCAGTACTTC

abundance: NA
v_gene: TRBV27
j_gene: TRBJ2-1
d_gene: TRBD1
CDR3aa: CASSIQGYSPYNEQFF
CDR3nt: TGTGCCAGCAGTATACAGGGGTATTCCCCCTACAATGAGCAGTTCTTC

abundance: few
v_gene: TRBV6-1
j_gene: TRBJ1-3
d_gene: NA
CDR3aa: CASSTGYGNTIYF
CDR3nt: TGTGCCAGCAGCACAGGGTACGGAAACACCATATATTTT

abundance: NA
v_gene: TRBV6-1
j_gene: TRBJ2-1
d_gene: NA
CDR3aa: CASTRGTYNEQFF
CDR3nt: TGTGCCAGCACTAGGGGTACCTACAATGAGCAGTTCTTC

abundance: NA
v_gene: TRBV4-2
j_gene: TRBJ1-5
d_gene: NA
CDR3aa: CASSQDIGGQPQHF
CDR3nt: TGTGCCAGCAGCCAAGATATAGGAGGTCAGCCCCAGCATTTT

abundance: NA
v_gene: TRBV4-1
j_gene: TRBJ2-7
d_gene: TRBD1
CDR3aa: CASSLPKGQEFLLSHEQYF
CDR3nt: TGCGCCAGCAGCTTACCGAAGGGACAGGAGTTCTTATTGTCCCACGAGCAGTACTTC

abundance: NA
v_gene: TRBV6-1
j_gene: TRBJ1-4
d_gene: NA
CDR3aa: CASSEGLQPNEKLFF
CDR3nt: TGTGCCAGCAGTGAAGGGCTCCAACCTAATGAAAAACTGTTTTTT

abundance: few
v_gene: TRBV11-2
j_gene: TRBJ1-2
d_gene: NA
CDR3aa: CASSSSGGAGGYTF
CDR3nt: TGTGCCAGCAGCTCCTCGGGGGGCGCGGGTGGCTACACCTTC

abundance: NA
v_gene: TRBV11-3
j_gene: TRBJ2-1
d_gene: NA
CDR3aa: CASDDSSLPYNEQFF
CDR3nt: TGTGCCAGCGACGATTCTAGCCTACCCTACAATGAGCAGTTCTTC

abundance: NA
v_gene: TRBV27
j_gene: TRBJ1-3
d_gene: NA
CDR3aa: CASSYKGGSGNTIYF
CDR3nt: TGTGCCAGCAGTTACAAAGGGGGCTCTGGAAACACCATATATTTT

abundance: few
v_gene: TRBV15
j_gene: TRBJ2-2
d_gene: TRBD1
CDR3aa: CATTPGQGFIVNTGELFF
CDR3nt: TGTGCCACAACCCCGGGACAGGGTTTTATCGTGAACACCGGGGAGCTGTTTTTT

abundance: NA
v_gene: TRBV28
j_gene: TRBJ1-5
d_gene: NA
CDR3aa: CATTTGIGNQPQHF
CDR3nt: TGTGCCACCACCACAGGGATTGGCAATCAGCCCCAGCATTTT

abundance: NA
v_gene: TRBV11-3
j_gene: TRBJ2-7
d_gene: TRBD1
CDR3aa: CASSQRQGGAEQYF
CDR3nt: TGTGCCAGCAGCCAACGACAGGGGGGAGCCGAGCAGTACTTC

abundance: NA
v_gene: TRBV19
j_gene: TRBJ1-6
d_gene: NA
CDR3aa: CASSLIERDSPLHF
CDR3nt: TGTGCCAGTAGCCTCATTGAGAGGGATTCACCCCTCCACTTT

abundance: NA
v_gene: TRBV18
j_gene: TRBJ2-4
d_gene: TRBD1
CDR3aa: CASSPKGQGSALAKNIQYF
CDR3nt: TGTGCCAGCTCACCAAAGGGACAGGGGTCGGCACTAGCCAAAAACATTCAGTACTTC

abundance: NA
v_gene: TRBV5-6
j_gene: TRBJ2-3
d_gene: NA
CDR3aa: CASSLGSVSTDTQYF
CDR3nt: TGTGCCAGCAGCTTGGGCTCGGTTTCCACAGATACGCAGTATTTT

abundance: NA
v_gene: TRBV14
j_gene: TRBJ1-6
d_gene: TRBD1
CDR3aa: CASSQRQGANSPLHF
CDR3nt: TGTGCCAGCAGCCAAAGACAGGGGGCGAATTCACCCCTCCACTTT

abundance: NA
v_gene: TRBV28
j_gene: TRBJ2-5
d_gene: NA
CDR3aa: CASSEGRQETQYF
CDR3nt: TGTGCCAGCAGTGAGGGCAGGCAAGAGACCCAGTACTTC

abundance: NA
v_gene: TRBV19
j_gene: TRBJ2-3
d_gene: NA
CDR3aa: CASSSLAVADTQYF
CDR3nt: TGTGCCAGTAGTTCGCTAGCTGTCGCAGATACGCAGTATTTT

abundance: NA
v_gene: TRBV7-9
j_gene: TRBJ1-2
d_gene: NA
CDR3aa: CASSLATANYGYTF
CDR3nt: TGTGCCAGCAGCTTGGCTACAGCTAACTATGGCTACACCTTC

abundance: NA
v_gene: TRBV11-1
j_gene: TRBJ1-1
d_gene: TRBD1
CDR3aa: CASSVTGGQGAFF
CDR3nt: TGTGCCAGCAGCGTCACAGGGGGCCAGGGTGCTTTCTTT

abundance: NA
v_gene: TRBV10-3
j_gene: TRBJ2-1
d_gene: NA
CDR3aa: CAISRGGVEAYNEQFF
CDR3nt: TGTGCCATCTCCAGGGGAGGGGTCGAAGCCTACAATGAGCAGTTCTTC

abundance: NA
v_gene: TRBV7-9
j_gene: TRBJ1-2
d_gene: TRBD1
CDR3aa: CASSPDRGSSYGYTF
CDR3nt: TGCGCCAGCAGCCCTGACAGGGGATCATCCTATGGCTACACCTTC

abundance: NA
v_gene: TRBV4-1
j_gene: TRBJ1-1
d_gene: NA
CDR3aa: CASSQGRAEAFF
CDR3nt: TGCGCCAGCAGCCAAGGGCGGGCGGAAGCTTTCTTT

abundance: NA
v_gene: TRBV5-1
j_gene: TRBJ1-5
d_gene: NA
CDR3aa: CASSLSGTINQPQHF
CDR3nt: TGCGCCAGCAGCCTTTCAGGGACAATCAATCAGCCCCAGCATTTT

abundance: few
v_gene: TRBV4-1
j_gene: TRBJ2-3
d_gene: TRBD2
CDR3aa: CASSQDTAGVRNTQYF
CDR3nt: TGCGCCAGCAGCCAAGATACGGCGGGAGTAAGAAATACGCAGTATTTT

abundance: few
v_gene: TRBV5-1
j_gene: TRBJ2-4
d_gene: TRBD1
CDR3aa: CASSLGTGLAKNIQYF
CDR3nt: TGCGCCAGCAGCTTGGGGACAGGACTAGCCAAAAACATTCAGTACTTC

abundance: NA
v_gene: TRBV4-2
j_gene: TRBJ2-7
d_gene: TRBD2
CDR3aa: CASSQDPLAGRSYEQYF
CDR3nt: TGTGCCAGCAGCCAAGATCCCCTAGCGGGCCGGTCCTACGAGCAGTACTTC

abundance: NA
v_gene: TRBV2
j_gene: TRBJ2-2
d_gene: TRBD2
CDR3aa: CASHLTWASGYTGELFF
CDR3nt: TGTGCCAGCCACCTCACTTGGGCTAGCGGATACACCGGGGAGCTGTTTTTT

abundance: few
v_gene: TRBV11-3
j_gene: TRBJ2-1
d_gene: NA
CDR3aa: CASSGRTYSSYNEQFF
CDR3nt: TGTGCCAGCAGCGGAAGGACATACAGCTCCTACAATGAGCAGTTCTTC

abundance: few
v_gene: TRBV9
j_gene: TRBJ2-3
d_gene: TRBD2
CDR3aa: CASSVAEGLAVIDTQYF
CDR3nt: TGTGCCAGCAGCGTAGCTGAAGGACTAGCGGTAATAGATACGCAGTATTTT

abundance: NA
v_gene: TRBV5-1
j_gene: TRBJ2-7
d_gene: TRBD2
CDR3aa: CASSLGVGGTSYEQYF
CDR3nt: TGCGCCAGCAGCTTAGGGGTCGGGGGGACCTCCTACGAGCAGTACTTC

abundance: NA
v_gene: TRBV7-9
j_gene: TRBJ2-7
d_gene: NA
CDR3aa: CASSTLTYEQYF
CDR3nt: TGTGCCAGCAGCACTCTTACCTACGAGCAGTACTTC

abundance: few
v_gene: TRBV28
j_gene: TRBJ2-7
d_gene: TRBD2
CDR3aa: CASSPSTVSLKREKRDEQYF
CDR3nt: TGTGCCAGCAGTCCCTCTACGGTCTCTCTCAAGCGGGAGAAGCGGGACGAGCAGTACTTC

abundance: NA
v_gene: TRBV6-1
j_gene: TRBJ2-7
d_gene: NA
CDR3aa: CASSEGAGVIYEQYF
CDR3nt: TGTGCCAGCAGTGAGGGGGCGGGGGTAATTTACGAGCAGTACTTC

abundance: NA
v_gene: TRBV9
j_gene: TRBJ2-5
d_gene: NA
CDR3aa: CASSVGGRGSETQYF
CDR3nt: TGTGCCAGCAGCGTAGGGGGGCGCGGCTCAGAGACCCAGTACTTC

abundance: once
v_gene: TRBV7-6
j_gene: TRBJ1-2
d_gene: NA
CDR3aa: CASSLNSGQGRQGYTF
CDR3nt: TGTGCCAGCAGCCTAAACTCCGGGCAGGGGCGGCAAGGCTACACCTTC

abundance: few
v_gene: TRBV11-2
j_gene: TRBJ2-2
d_gene: TRBD2
CDR3aa: CASSLGRRGRAIGGELFF
CDR3nt: TGTGCCAGCAGCTTAGGAAGGCGCGGGAGGGCCATCGGCGGGGAGCTGTTTTTT

abundance: once
v_gene: TRBV7-8
j_gene: TRBJ2-7
d_gene: TRBD2
CDR3aa: CASSLELAPTYEQYF
CDR3nt: TGTGCCAGCAGCTTAGAACTAGCGCCGACCTACGAGCAGTACTTC

abundance: NA
v_gene: TRBV28
j_gene: TRBJ1-5
d_gene: NA
CDR3aa: CATIPAGKPQHF
CDR3nt: TGTGCCACCATCCCCGCGGGAAAACCCCAGCATTTT

abundance: NA
v_gene: TRBV29-1
j_gene: TRBJ2-5
d_gene: TRBD1
CDR3aa: CSVEKQGALGGQYF
CDR3nt: TGCAGCGTTGAAAAACAGGGGGCGTTAGGCGGGCAGTACTTC

abundance: NA
v_gene: TRBV11-2
j_gene: TRBJ2-3
d_gene: TRBD2
CDR3aa: CASSLVLAGGLLDTQYF
CDR3nt: TGTGCCAGCAGCTTAGTGCTAGCGGGGGGCCTTCTGGATACGCAGTATTTT

abundance: NA
v_gene: TRBV7-2
j_gene: TRBJ2-2
d_gene: TRBD2
CDR3aa: CASPRGSGRNTGELFF
CDR3nt: TGTGCCAGCCCCCGAGGGAGCGGGAGGAACACCGGGGAGCTGTTTTTT

abundance: few
v_gene: TRBV4-2
j_gene: TRBJ1-5
d_gene: NA
CDR3aa: CASSQVGVRGAGNQPQHF
CDR3nt: TGTGCCAGCAGCCAAGTGGGCGTCAGGGGCGCAGGCAATCAGCCCCAGCATTTT

abundance: once
v_gene: TRBV7-3
j_gene: TRBJ2-2
d_gene: NA
CDR3aa: CASSLTGAGGELFF
CDR3nt: TGTGCCAGCAGCTTAACGGGGGCTGGCGGGGAGCTGTTTTTT

abundance: NA
v_gene: TRBV19
j_gene: TRBJ1-1
d_gene: TRBD1
CDR3aa: CASSLRVRQGYGTEAFF
CDR3nt: TGTGCCAGTAGCCTGAGGGTTCGACAGGGATATGGGACTGAAGCTTTCTTT